A selection of T cell receptor beta chains follows, all from one sample in a study of blood T cell repertoires in COVID-19. Assay: immunoSEQ multiplex PCR; the TCRdb copy retains only in-frame clones and omits some. Of about 50,000 clones listed, approximately 88% were seen once; the top ten hold under 2.5%. Sequenced: peripheral blood. The origin of the receptors is a human donor in a cohort sampled during active COVID-19. Both conserved end residues are part of each CDR3. The D gene is left open where the match is weak. Rows give clone size only sometimes, using once, few, many, or a class for an expanded clone.

clone_size j_call v_call d_call cdr3_nt cdr3_aa
- TRBJ2-7 TRBV6-2/TRBV6-3 - TGTGCCAGCAGTAGAGTGACGGGTGAGCAGTACTTC CASSRVTGEQYF
- TRBJ2-1 TRBV7-9 - TGTGCCAGCAGCCCTCGTGGGGGAGGCCCATACAATGAGCAGTTCTTC CASSPRGGGPYNEQFF
- TRBJ1-1 TRBV11-1 TRBD1 TGTGCCAGCAGCTTTCAGGGGGCGAACACTGAAGCTTTCTTT CASSFQGANTEAFF
- TRBJ1-2 TRBV2 TRBD1 TGTGCCAGCAGTGTCGGGACAGGGGGCGGAGGCTACACCTTC CASSVGTGGGGYTF
- TRBJ2-1 TRBV11-2 - TGTGCCAGCACCACCCAGGGGGGCGTTTTGTACAATGAGCAGTTCTTC CASTTQGGVLYNEQFF
- TRBJ1-5 TRBV5-6 TRBD1 TGTGCCAGCAGCCTTAGGGACAGCCTCGGGATTAATAGCAATCAGCCCCAGCATTTT CASSLRDSLGINSNQPQHF
- TRBJ2-5 TRBV9 - TGTGCCAGCAGCGTAGTCGGGGCAGGGGCTGCCTCAAAAGAGACCCAGTACTTC CASSVVGAGAASKETQYF
- TRBJ2-7 TRBV28 - TGTGCCAGCAGCCCAACCCTGACAGAGAGGATCTACGAGCAGTACTTC CASSPTLTERIYEQYF
once TRBJ1-2 TRBV7-2 - TGTGCCAGCAGCTCGGACTGGAACTATGGCTACACCTTC CASSSDWNYGYTF
- TRBJ2-1 TRBV7-9 TRBD1 TGTGCCAGCAGCGCAACCACAGGGGAGAGACACAATGAGCAGTTCTTC CASSATTGERHNEQFF
- TRBJ1-5 TRBV12-3/TRBV12-4 - TGTGCCAGCAGCTACAAGGAGGATCAGCCCCAGCATTTT CASSYKEDQPQHF
- TRBJ2-1 TRBV4-3 TRBD2 TGCGCCAGGGGATTAGCGGGAGGTGAGCAGTTCTTC CARGLAGGEQFF
- TRBJ1-2 TRBV3-1/TRBV3-2 - TGTGCCAGCAGCTTGACAGCTAACTATGGCTACACCTTC CASSLTANYGYTF
- TRBJ2-7 TRBV9 TRBD2 TGTGCCAGCAGTGGGGGGGACTCCTACGAGCAGTACTTC CASSGGDSYEQYF
- TRBJ2-3 TRBV4-1 - TGCGCCAGCAGCCATGCGGGGACTAGCACAGATACGCAGTATTTT CASSHAGTSTDTQYF
- TRBJ2-3 TRBV7-2 - TGTGCCAGCAGCTTAGAATGGCGGGGAGGGGGTACGCAGTATTTT CASSLEWRGGGTQYF
once TRBJ2-5 TRBV6-5 - TGTGCCAGCAGTTACTCAGGGGGGGGCTGGGAGACCCAGTACTTC CASSYSGGGWETQYF
- TRBJ1-6 TRBV14 - TGTGCCAGCAGGTGGAGCTCCTATAATTCACCCCTCCACTTT CASRWSSYNSPLHF
- TRBJ1-5 TRBV28 - TGTGCCAGCAGTCGGGGTAGGTCAGGTCAGCCCCAGCATTTT CASSRGRSGQPQHF
- TRBJ2-1 TRBV2 TRBD2 TGTGCCAGCAGAGAAATTTCCGGACTAGCGGGAAAAGTCCAACAGTTCTTC CASREISGLAGKVQQFF
- TRBJ2-5 TRBV5-1 - TGCGCCAGCAGCCCGGGGGGCCGAGAGACCCAGTACTTC CASSPGGRETQYF
- TRBJ2-1 TRBV7-8 TRBD2 TGTGCCAGCAGCCCGCTCCCAGGCGGGACTAGCGGGGGGGCGGTGATCTTCTACAATGAGCAGTTCTTC CASSPLPGGTSGGAVIFYNEQFF
once TRBJ2-1 TRBV24-1 - TGTGCCACCAGTGATGAATCTCAGGGAGAGCAGTTCTTC CATSDESQGEQFF
once TRBJ2-7 TRBV11-2 TRBD2 TGTGCCAGCAGCTCCCTCCGAGGTAGCGGGAGGGACACCTACGAGCAGTACTTC CASSSLRGSGRDTYEQYF
- TRBJ2-3 TRBV6-2/TRBV6-3 TRBD2 TGTGCCAGCAGTTACGGCGGGAGTGCAGATACGCAGTATTTT CASSYGGSADTQYF
- TRBJ1-2 TRBV27 - TGTGCCAGCAGTTTAGGGTCCAGGGACTATGGCTACACCTTC CASSLGSRDYGYTF
- TRBJ1-6 TRBV18 - TGTGCCAGCTCACCACCAAGAAGGGGTGGAATCGGATCACCCCTCCACTTT CASSPPRRGGIGSPLHF
- TRBJ2-7 TRBV2 TRBD1 TGTGCCAGTAGCGAGACCTGGACAGGGTCTTTACTAGAATTTTCCCTCTACGAGCAGTACTTC CASSETWTGSLLEFSLYEQYF
few TRBJ2-5 TRBV7-8 - TGTGCCAGCAGCCACCTGAACAGGGTTGAGACCCAGTACTTC CASSHLNRVETQYF
- TRBJ2-2 TRBV10-3 - TGTGCCATCAGTGCGACAGCGTACACCGGGGAGCTGTTTTTT CAISATAYTGELFF
- TRBJ2-7 TRBV9 TRBD2 TGTGCCAGCAGCGTAGCCAGCGGGGGCTACGAGCAGTACTTC CASSVASGGYEQYF
- TRBJ1-1 TRBV20-1 - TGCAGTGCTGCCCAATCCTCTGAGGCTTTCTTT CSAAQSSEAFF
- TRBJ2-3 TRBV9 TRBD2 TGTGCCAGCAGCCTCAGACTAGCGACGAGCACAGATACGCAGTATTTT CASSLRLATSTDTQYF
- TRBJ2-2 TRBV9 TRBD2 TGTGCCAGCAGCGTATCCAGCGGGGGGGTTACCGGGGAGCTGTTTTTT CASSVSSGGVTGELFF
- TRBJ2-3 TRBV7-3 TRBD1 TGTGCCAGCAGCCCAGAGAGGGGGCGCACAGATACGCAGTATTTT CASSPERGRTDTQYF
- TRBJ1-5 TRBV19 TRBD1 TGTGCCAGTAGTATCGGTCGAGGACAGGGCGAGCCCCAGCATTTT CASSIGRGQGEPQHF